A selection of T cell receptor beta chains follows, all from one sample in a study of T cell responses to AZD1222 COVID-19 vaccine. TCRdb's table, derived via immunoSEQ multiplex PCR, lists solely in-frame clones and lacks some. The sample comprises more than 100,000 clones, over 90% of which are singletons, and roughly 5.4% rests with the top ten. Here the sequenced sample was peripheral blood, taken on day 0 of AZD1222 vaccination. Receptors were obtained from an adult in good health. The CDR3 runs from the conserved cysteine through the conserved F or W. The D gene is left open where the match is weak. Clone size, where shown, is once, few, many, or a class for clones that have expanded.

v_gene: TRBV10-3
d_gene: -
abundance: -
j_gene: TRBJ1-3
CDR3aa: CAINDSPGNTIYF
CDR3nt: TGTGCCATCAATGACAGTCCCGGAAACACCATATATTTT

v_gene: TRBV7-2
d_gene: -
abundance: -
j_gene: TRBJ1-3
CDR3aa: CASSSYQGSGNTIYF
CDR3nt: TGTGCCAGCAGCTCGTATCAGGGCTCGGGAAACACCATATATTTT

v_gene: TRBV7-6
d_gene: TRBD2
abundance: -
j_gene: TRBJ2-6
CDR3aa: CASSLAASGTGANVLTF
CDR3nt: TGTGCCAGCAGCTTAGCGGCTAGCGGAACTGGGGCCAACGTCCTGACTTTC

v_gene: TRBV30
d_gene: -
abundance: -
j_gene: TRBJ1-1
CDR3aa: CAWSPSGTEAFF
CDR3nt: TGTGCCTGGAGCCCCTCCGGCACTGAAGCTTTCTTT

v_gene: TRBV27
d_gene: -
abundance: -
j_gene: TRBJ1-2
CDR3aa: CASSNRVGGYTF
CDR3nt: TGTGCCAGCAGCAACAGGGTAGGCGGCTACACCTTC

v_gene: TRBV6-5
d_gene: TRBD2
abundance: once
j_gene: TRBJ2-5
CDR3aa: CASSRLAEETQYF
CDR3nt: TGTGCCAGCAGTCGACTAGCGGAAGAGACCCAGTACTTC

v_gene: TRBV4-1
d_gene: -
abundance: once
j_gene: TRBJ1-4
CDR3aa: CASSQDGWTVDEKLFF
CDR3nt: TGCGCCAGCAGCCAAGATGGGTGGACGGTGGATGAAAAACTGTTTTTT

v_gene: TRBV19
d_gene: -
abundance: -
j_gene: TRBJ2-7
CDR3aa: CASSLSPGPLYEQYF
CDR3nt: TGTGCCAGTAGTCTTAGTCCAGGGCCCCTTTACGAGCAGTACTTC

v_gene: TRBV3-1/TRBV3-2
d_gene: -
abundance: once
j_gene: TRBJ2-1
CDR3aa: CASSQESREQFF
CDR3nt: TGTGCCAGCAGCCAAGAATCCAGAGAGCAGTTCTTC

v_gene: TRBV9
d_gene: TRBD2
abundance: -
j_gene: TRBJ2-7
CDR3aa: CASSEGTSGAEQYF
CDR3nt: TGTGCCAGCAGCGAGGGGACTAGCGGGGCTGAGCAGTACTTC

v_gene: TRBV10-1
d_gene: -
abundance: -
j_gene: TRBJ1-1
CDR3aa: CASTNEPNTEAFF
CDR3nt: TGCGCCAGCACCAATGAGCCGAACACTGAAGCTTTCTTT

v_gene: TRBV5-1
d_gene: TRBD1
abundance: -
j_gene: TRBJ2-1
CDR3aa: CASSLAGTVYNEQFF
CDR3nt: TGCGCCAGCAGCTTGGCTGGGACAGTATACAATGAGCAGTTCTTC

v_gene: TRBV18
d_gene: TRBD2
abundance: -
j_gene: TRBJ2-7
CDR3aa: CASSPGLAEAYEQYF
CDR3nt: TGTGCCAGCTCACCGGGACTAGCGGAGGCCTACGAGCAGTACTTC

v_gene: TRBV9
d_gene: -
abundance: few
j_gene: TRBJ2-7
CDR3aa: CASSVDQGTYEQYF
CDR3nt: TGTGCCAGCAGCGTAGATCAGGGGACCTACGAGCAGTACTTC

v_gene: TRBV19
d_gene: -
abundance: -
j_gene: TRBJ1-6
CDR3aa: CASSIAPGLNSPLHF
CDR3nt: TGTGCCAGTAGTATTGCGCCCGGCCTCAACTCACCCCTCCACTTT

v_gene: TRBV28
d_gene: -
abundance: -
j_gene: TRBJ1-1
CDR3aa: CASSFNPRGTEAFF
CDR3nt: TGTGCCAGCAGTTTTAACCCACGGGGCACTGAAGCTTTCTTT

v_gene: TRBV6-4
d_gene: -
abundance: -
j_gene: TRBJ1-6
CDR3aa: CASSPLSSYNSPLHF
CDR3nt: TGTGCCAGCAGTCCCCTGAGCTCCTATAATTCACCCCTCCACTTT

v_gene: TRBV5-1
d_gene: -
abundance: once
j_gene: TRBJ1-6
CDR3aa: CASQRGEGSRSSPLHF
CDR3nt: TGCGCCAGCCAGAGGGGAGAGGGCTCGCGGTCGTCACCCCTCCACTTT

v_gene: TRBV7-2
d_gene: -
abundance: -
j_gene: TRBJ1-1
CDR3aa: CASSLAVSRGTEAFF
CDR3nt: TGTGCCAGCAGCTTAGCGGTAAGCAGAGGCACTGAAGCTTTCTTT

v_gene: TRBV21-1
d_gene: -
abundance: -
j_gene: TRBJ1-3
CDR3aa: CASTSTDVSGNTIYF
CDR3nt: TGTGCCAGCACATCTACAGACGTCTCTGGAAACACCATATATTTT

v_gene: TRBV5-1
d_gene: -
abundance: -
j_gene: TRBJ1-3
CDR3aa: CASSLNGVGNTIYF
CDR3nt: TGCGCCAGCAGCTTAAATGGGGTGGGAAACACCATATATTTT

v_gene: TRBV5-5
d_gene: -
abundance: -
j_gene: TRBJ1-5
CDR3aa: CASSYGQIHQPQHF
CDR3nt: TGTGCCAGCAGTTATGGACAGATACATCAGCCCCAGCATTTT

v_gene: TRBV5-1
d_gene: TRBD2
abundance: -
j_gene: TRBJ2-7
CDR3aa: CANPPWRYGASGGGLLSSYEQYF
CDR3nt: TGCGCCAACCCACCCTGGAGGTACGGGGCTAGCGGGGGAGGATTACTTAGCTCCTACGAGCAGTACTTC

v_gene: TRBV7-3
d_gene: TRBD1
abundance: -
j_gene: TRBJ2-2
CDR3aa: CASSLAGGSTGELFF
CDR3nt: TGTGCCAGCAGCTTGGCAGGGGGATCGACCGGGGAGCTGTTTTTT

v_gene: TRBV5-8
d_gene: -
abundance: few
j_gene: TRBJ1-6
CDR3aa: CASSQHWGSPLHF
CDR3nt: TGTGCCAGCAGCCAACATTGGGGTTCACCCCTCCACTTT

v_gene: TRBV12-3/TRBV12-4
d_gene: -
abundance: -
j_gene: TRBJ1-2
CDR3aa: CASSRDSYGYTF
CDR3nt: TGTGCCAGCAGTCGGGACTCCTATGGCTACACCTTC

v_gene: TRBV7-8
d_gene: -
abundance: -
j_gene: TRBJ2-7
CDR3aa: CASSLAQGKGYEQYF
CDR3nt: TGTGCCAGCAGCTTAGCACAGGGAAAAGGCTACGAGCAGTACTTC

v_gene: TRBV19
d_gene: TRBD2
abundance: -
j_gene: TRBJ2-3
CDR3aa: CASSPHLGLAYF
CDR3nt: TGTGCCAGTAGTCCTCACCTCGGACTAGCGTATTTT

v_gene: TRBV14
d_gene: -
abundance: -
j_gene: TRBJ2-7
CDR3aa: CASSQEVWEHEQYF
CDR3nt: TGTGCCAGCAGCCAAGAAGTTTGGGAGCACGAGCAGTACTTC

v_gene: TRBV18
d_gene: -
abundance: -
j_gene: TRBJ1-5
CDR3aa: CASSPQERLSNQPQHF
CDR3nt: TGTGCCAGCTCACCACAAGAGCGACTTAGCAATCAGCCCCAGCATTTT

v_gene: TRBV2
d_gene: -
abundance: -
j_gene: TRBJ2-5
CDR3aa: CASGWGLALEGGVQETQYF
CDR3nt: TGTGCCAGCGGGTGGGGTCTGGCTCTCGAGGGCGGGGTCCAAGAGACCCAGTACTTC

v_gene: TRBV20-1
d_gene: -
abundance: once
j_gene: TRBJ2-5
CDR3aa: CSASPVQETQYF
CDR3nt: TGCAGTGCTAGTCCAGTCCAAGAGACCCAGTACTTC

v_gene: TRBV28
d_gene: TRBD1
abundance: -
j_gene: TRBJ1-2
CDR3aa: CASSPPVQGAFNYGYTF
CDR3nt: TGTGCCAGCAGTCCCCCCGTACAGGGGGCCTTTAACTATGGCTACACCTTC

v_gene: TRBV5-1
d_gene: -
abundance: -
j_gene: TRBJ1-6
CDR3aa: CASSLFGLRSSYNSPLHF
CDR3nt: TGCGCCAGCAGCTTGTTCGGACTCCGGAGCTCCTATAATTCACCCCTCCACTTT

v_gene: TRBV29-1
d_gene: -
abundance: -
j_gene: TRBJ1-1
CDR3aa: CSVDPPRYEYTEAFF
CDR3nt: TGCAGCGTTGACCCTCCGCGGTATGAATACACTGAAGCTTTCTTT

v_gene: TRBV6-1
d_gene: -
abundance: -
j_gene: TRBJ1-3
CDR3aa: CASSEAFSSSGNTIYF
CDR3nt: TGTGCCAGCAGTGAGGCATTCTCGAGCTCTGGAAACACCATATATTTT

v_gene: TRBV5-4
d_gene: -
abundance: -
j_gene: TRBJ1-1
CDR3aa: CASSYGGPMNTEAFF
CDR3nt: TGTGCCAGCAGCTACGGGGGCCCGATGAACACTGAAGCTTTCTTT

v_gene: TRBV6-5
d_gene: -
abundance: -
j_gene: TRBJ2-1
CDR3aa: CATSSDNEQFF
CDR3nt: TGTGCCACCTCTAGCGACAATGAGCAGTTCTTC